This T cell receptor (beta chain) was documented in a study of metastatic and nonmetastatic thyroid tumors. Study in general: It was across blood and tumor or nodule tissue from malignant and benign thyroid patients that repertoires were compared. Study-level points and caveats: In blood and tumor, TCR beta diversity was reportedly significantly higher in malignant thyroid tumors than in benign nodules.

All patients were treatment-naive before thyroid surgery. Details on this clone: Its antigen is currently unknown. Its ends do not fully match the called genes, so a read error is possible. Other DNA sequences in the sample encode the same CDR3.

With MiXCR, TCRdb reprocessed the PCR reads. Of tens of thousands of clones in the sample, approximately 15% were seen once. The TCR sequence derives from a female donor with papillary thyroid cancer or a benign thyroid nodule (not recorded which). Some clones in this sample may be carry-over from other donors' samples. Sequenced input: blood.

This CDR3 reads CASSYGMNTEAFF. The CDR3 nucleotides read TGTGCCAGTAGTTACGGTATGAACACTGAAGCTTTCTTT. The V gene is TRBV6-5, the J gene TRBJ1-1, with D unresolved. There are 13 residues in the CDR3. CDR1 is MNHEY and CDR2 is SVGAGI in the germline V gene.